This TCR beta chain stems from a study of beta chain features in type 1 diabetes. Every isolated RNA sample was fully reverse transcribed, so sequencing captured expressed TCRB transcripts. The data were produced by immunoSEQ multiplex PCR, yet TCRdb's version contains in-frame clones alone and is incomplete. The table lists hundreds of thousands of clones, more than 12% of them singletons. The CDR3 spans 14 residues. V shed 5 bases and J shed 0 bases, with 8 bases lying between them. CDR1 is MDHEN and CDR2 is SYDVKM in the germline V gene. Study-level results: In all four CD4+ subsets, TCRB CDR3 length was significantly, moderately reduced in type 1 diabetes.

This clone was observed a handful of times. The target antigen is unknown. This chain uses TRBV28 with TRBJ2-1, with a weak D call TRBD2 (6 bases). Sequencing was carried out using naive CD4+ T cells from blood. This clonotype was obtained from a man aged 18 to 35 with type 1 diabetes. CDR3 loop: CASSLTSSYNEQFF. Here the CDR3 DNA reads TGTGCCAGCAGTCTGACTAGCTCCTACAATGAGCAGTTCTTC.